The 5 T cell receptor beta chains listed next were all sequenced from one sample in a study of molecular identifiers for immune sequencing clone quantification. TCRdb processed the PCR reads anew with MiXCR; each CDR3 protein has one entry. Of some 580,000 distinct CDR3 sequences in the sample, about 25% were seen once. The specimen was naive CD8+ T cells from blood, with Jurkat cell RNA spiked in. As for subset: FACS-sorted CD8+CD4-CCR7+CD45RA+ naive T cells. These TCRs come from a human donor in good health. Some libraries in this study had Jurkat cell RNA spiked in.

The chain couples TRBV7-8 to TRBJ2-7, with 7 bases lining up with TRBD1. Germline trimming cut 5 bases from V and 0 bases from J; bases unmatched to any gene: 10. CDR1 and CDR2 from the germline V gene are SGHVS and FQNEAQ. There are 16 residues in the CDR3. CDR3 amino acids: CASSPATGTASYEQYF. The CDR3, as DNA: TGTGCCAGCAGCCCAGCGACCGGGACAGCCTCCTACGAGCAGTACTTC.

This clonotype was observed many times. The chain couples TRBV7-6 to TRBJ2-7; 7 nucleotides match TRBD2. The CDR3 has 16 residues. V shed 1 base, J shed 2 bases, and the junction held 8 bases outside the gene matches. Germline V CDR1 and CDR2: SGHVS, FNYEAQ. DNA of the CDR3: TGTGCCAGCAGCTTAGGGGACGAGAGCGGGGCCTACGAGCAGTACTTC. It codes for CASSLGDESGAYEQYF.

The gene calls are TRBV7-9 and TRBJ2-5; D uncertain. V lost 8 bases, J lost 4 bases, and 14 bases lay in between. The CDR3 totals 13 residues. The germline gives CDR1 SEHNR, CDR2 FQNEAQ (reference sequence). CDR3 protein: CASRGVLPETQYF. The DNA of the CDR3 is TGTGCCAGCCGTGGGGTTCTCCCAGAGACCCAGTACTTC.

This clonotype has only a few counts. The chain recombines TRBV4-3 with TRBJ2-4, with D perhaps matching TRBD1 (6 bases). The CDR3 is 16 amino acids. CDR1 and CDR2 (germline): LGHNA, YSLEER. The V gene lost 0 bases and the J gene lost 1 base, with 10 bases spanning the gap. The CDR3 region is CASSQDFRGAKNIQYF. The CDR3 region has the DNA TGCGCCAGCAGCCAAGATTTCAGGGGTGCCAAAAACATTCAGTACTTC.

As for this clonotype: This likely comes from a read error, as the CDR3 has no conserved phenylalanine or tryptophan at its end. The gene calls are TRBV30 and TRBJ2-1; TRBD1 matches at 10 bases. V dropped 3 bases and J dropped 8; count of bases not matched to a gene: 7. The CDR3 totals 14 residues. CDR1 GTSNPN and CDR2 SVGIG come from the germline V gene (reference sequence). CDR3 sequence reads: CAWRSGQGFDEQFI. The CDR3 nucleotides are TGTGCCTGGAGGTCGGGACAGGGGTTTGATGAGCAGTTCATC.